The 10 T cell receptor beta chains given below trace back to one sample, sequenced in a study of beta chain features in type 1 diabetes. Isolated RNA was reverse transcribed in full, so expressed TCRB transcripts were sequenced. The repertoire was sequenced with immunoSEQ multiplex PCR; TCRdb's copy has only in-frame clones and lacks some. This table has approximately 400,000 clones, around 15% appearing once. Material: naive CD4+ T cells from blood. Receptors were obtained from a woman aged 18-29 years in good health.

Only a few counts were recorded for this clone. This chain joins TRBV30 and TRBJ2-5; no firm D call. V shed 3 bases and J shed 2 bases, with 16 bases lying between them. Germline CDR1 reads GTSNPN; CDR2 reads SVGIG (reference sequence). The CDR3 sequence is 15 residues long. CDR3: CAWRLGSSIQETQYF. CDR3 in DNA: TGTGCCTGGAGACTGGGCAGTTCTATACAAGAGACCCAGTACTTC.

This clone was observed a few times. In DNA, the CDR3 is TGTGCCAGCAGAAACAGGGGCTCTGGGGCCAACGTCCTGACTTTC. Encoded protein: CASRNRGSGANVLTF. The chain carries TRBV28 and TRBJ2-6; TRBD1 agrees at 7 bases. The CDR3 sequence is 15 residues long. Germline V gene lookup returns CDR1 MDHEN and CDR2 SYDVKM. The V and J ends lost 6 bases and 0 bases, in that order; junction bases with no gene match: 2.

V is TRBV2 and J is TRBJ2-7, with 14 bases aligning to TRBD2. The CDR3 has 14 residues. The V gene end was trimmed by 3 bases and the J gene end by 7 bases; junction bases not matched to a gene: 2. Per germline, CDR1 SNHLY and CDR2 FYNNEI. CDR3 DNA sequence: TGTGCCAGCAGTGAGGGACTAGCGGGAGTTGAGCAGTACTTC. Residues: CASSEGLAGVEQYF.

The chain couples TRBV4-2 to TRBJ1-5; TRBD1 might be the D (6 bases). The CDR3 covers 15 residues. Trimming pared 2 bases from V and 7 bases from J, leaving 15 bases between. CDR1 and CDR2 from the germline V gene are LGHNA and YNFKEQ. The CDR3 here is CASSQQLQGLQPQHF. The CDR3 coding sequence is TGTGCCAGCAGCCAACAATTACAGGGATTACAGCCCCAGCATTTT.

A few counts support this clone. The chain couples TRBV4-1 to TRBJ2-1, with D perhaps matching TRBD1 (6 bases). Germline V CDR1 and CDR2: MGHRA, YSYEKL. V lost 2 bases and J 2 bases, leaving 13 bases between the germline ends. This CDR3 region has 16 residues. CDR3 sequence reads: CASSQSGVRAYNEQFF. DNA of the CDR3: TGCGCCAGCAGCCAATCAGGGGTTAGGGCCTACAATGAGCAGTTCTTC.

This clone was counted between two and nine times. The chain joins TRBV2 to TRBJ1-3, with 8 bases aligning to TRBD1. Germline CDR1 is SNHLY and CDR2 is FYNNEI. This CDR3 spans 14 amino acids. Trimming removed 6 bases from V and 4 bases from J; junction bases left unmatched: 5. This chain's CDR3 is CASRRTGTGNTIYF. DNA for the CDR3: TGTGCCAGCAGGCGGACAGGGACAGGAAACACCATATATTTT.

V and J are TRBV7-9 and TRBJ2-1; 11 bases fit TRBD2. Germline CDR1 reads SEHNR; CDR2 reads FQNEAQ (reference sequence). The J segment lost 8 bases and the V segment lost 3 bases, leaving 6 bases of the junction unmatched. This CDR3 comprises 15 residues. The CDR3 protein is CASSLNSGRAHEQFF. The CDR3 coding sequence is TGTGCCAGCAGCTTGAATAGCGGGAGGGCGCATGAGCAGTTCTTC.

This clone was observed a handful of times. The CDR3 loop reads CATSRDQGRQPQHF. The CDR3 coding sequence is TGTGCCACCAGCAGAGATCAGGGGCGTCAGCCCCAGCATTTT. The V gene is TRBV15, the J gene TRBJ1-5; tentatively, D is TRBD1 (6 bases). The CDR3 length is 14 residues. The germline gives CDR1 LNHNV, CDR2 YYDKDF (reference sequence). Trimming took 0 bases from V and 6 from J, leaving 9 bases between them.

This clone was recorded a few times. This chain's CDR3 is CASSSQGTGANVLTF. CDR3 coding DNA: TGTGCCAGCAGTTCCCAGGGGACTGGGGCCAACGTCCTGACTTTC. The rearrangement joins TRBV28 to TRBJ2-6; D is possibly TRBD1 (6 bases). Trimming cost V 4 bases and J 2 bases, with 9 bases left between them. This CDR3 is built from 15 residues. Germline V gene lookup returns CDR1 MDHEN and CDR2 SYDVKM.

The table lists this clone with a few counts. The rearrangement links TRBV28 to TRBJ2-1; D possibly corresponds to TRBD2 (5 bases). CDR1 is MDHEN, CDR2 SYDVKM, per germline. Trimming cost V 5 bases and J 8 bases, with 16 bases left between them. This CDR3 is built from 14 residues. CDR3 residues: CASSEMGVSYEQFF. In nucleotides, the CDR3 is TGTGCCAGCAGTGAAATGGGAGTCAGCTATGAGCAGTTCTTC. The full variable domain, in which reference TRBV28 and TRBJ2-1 provide the parts outside the CDR3, is DVKVTQSSRYLVKRTGEKVFLECVQDMDHENMFWYRQDPGLGLRLIYFSYDVKMKEKGDIPEGYSVSREKKERFSLILESASTNQTSMYLCASSEMGVSYEQFFGPGTRLTVL.